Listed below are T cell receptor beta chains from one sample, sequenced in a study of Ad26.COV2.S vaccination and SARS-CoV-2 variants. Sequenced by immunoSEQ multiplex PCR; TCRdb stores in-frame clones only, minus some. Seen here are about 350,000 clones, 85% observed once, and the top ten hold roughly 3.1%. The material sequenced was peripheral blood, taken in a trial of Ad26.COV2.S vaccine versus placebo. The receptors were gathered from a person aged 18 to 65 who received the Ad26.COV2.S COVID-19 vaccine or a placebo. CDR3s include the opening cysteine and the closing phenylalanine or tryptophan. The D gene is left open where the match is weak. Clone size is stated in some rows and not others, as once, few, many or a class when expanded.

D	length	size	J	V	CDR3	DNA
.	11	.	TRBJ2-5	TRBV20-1	CSASGDASQYF	TGCAGTGCCTCAGGCGACGCGTCCCAGTACTTC
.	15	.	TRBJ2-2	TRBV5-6	CASSLFWTSAGELFF	TGTGCCAGCAGCTTATTCTGGACTTCCGCAGGGGAGCTGTTTTTT
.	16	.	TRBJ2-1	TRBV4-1	CASSRKATEDYNEQFF	TGCGCCAGCAGCCGAAAGGCCACGGAGGACTACAATGAGCAGTTCTTC
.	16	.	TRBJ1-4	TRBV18	CASSPLPGDGSEKLFF	TGTGCCAGCTCACCACTCCCCGGTGATGGTAGTGAAAAACTGTTTTTT
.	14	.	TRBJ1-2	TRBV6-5	CASSPWELRDGYTF	TGTGCCAGCAGTCCCTGGGAACTAAGGGATGGCTACACCTTC
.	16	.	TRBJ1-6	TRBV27	CASSLTRYLLGAPLHF	TGTGCCAGCAGTTTGACACGATATCTCCTTGGAGCACCCCTCCACTTT
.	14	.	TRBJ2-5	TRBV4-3	CASSQDSEQETQYF	TGCGCCAGCAGCCAAGACAGCGAACAAGAGACCCAGTACTTC
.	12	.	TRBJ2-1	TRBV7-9	CASSTDTDEQFF	TGTGCCAGCAGCACAGACACGGATGAGCAGTTCTTC
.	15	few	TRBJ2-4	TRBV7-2	CASSRGGIAKNIQYF	TGTGCCAGCAGCCGTGGGGGAATAGCCAAAAACATTCAGTACTTC
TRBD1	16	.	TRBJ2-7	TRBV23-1	CASSQSTGVSSYEQYF	TGCGCCAGCAGTCAGTCTACAGGGGTCTCCTCCTACGAGCAGTACTTC
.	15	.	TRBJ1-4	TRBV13	CASSSRVGGNEKLFF	TGTGCCAGCAGCTCACGGGTAGGGGGAAATGAAAAACTGTTTTTT
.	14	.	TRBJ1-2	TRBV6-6	CASSLTGNYYGYTF	TGTGCCAGCAGTCTAACAGGGAACTACTATGGCTACACCTTC
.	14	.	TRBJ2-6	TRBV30	CAWSLGSGANVLTF	TGTGCCTGGAGCCTAGGCTCTGGGGCCAACGTCCTGACTTTC
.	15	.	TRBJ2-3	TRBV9	CASSPYRGARDTQYF	TGTGCCAGCAGCCCCTATAGGGGGGCCCGGGATACGCAGTATTTT
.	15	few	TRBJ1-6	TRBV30	CAWSVSGRPNSPLHF	TGTGCCTGGAGTGTATCAGGGCGGCCGAATTCACCCCTCCACTTT
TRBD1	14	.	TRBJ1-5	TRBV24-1	CATSAGGFDQPQHF	TGTGCCACCAGCGCAGGGGGCTTCGATCAGCCCCAGCATTTT
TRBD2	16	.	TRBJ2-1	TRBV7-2	CASSLGGTSSYNEQFF	TGTGCCAGCAGCTTAGGCGGGACTAGCTCCTACAATGAGCAGTTCTTC
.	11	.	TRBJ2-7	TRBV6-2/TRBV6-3	CASSFYYEQYF	TGTGCCAGCAGTTTCTACTACGAGCAGTACTTC
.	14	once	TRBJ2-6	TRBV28	CASGRSSGANVLTF	TGTGCCAGCGGACGGAGCTCTGGGGCCAACGTCCTGACTTTC
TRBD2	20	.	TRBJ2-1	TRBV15	CATSRGPKRTSLLMNNEQFF	TGTGCCACCAGCAGAGGCCCTAAGCGGACTAGCCTCCTCATGAACAATGAGCAGTTCTTC
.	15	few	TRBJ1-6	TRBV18	CASSSGTPLGAPLHF	TGTGCCAGCTCATCCGGGACACCCCTCGGGGCACCCCTCCACTTT
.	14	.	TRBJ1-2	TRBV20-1	CSASTGNRAYGYTF	TGCAGTGCTAGTACAGGGAATCGTGCCTATGGCTACACCTTC
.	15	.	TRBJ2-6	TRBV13	CASSPRAGGANVLTF	TGTGCCAGCAGCCCCCGGGCGGGGGGGGCCAACGTCCTGACTTTC
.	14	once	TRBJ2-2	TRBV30	CAWRELASTGELFF	TGTGCCTGGAGGGAACTAGCTAGCACCGGGGAGCTGTTTTTT
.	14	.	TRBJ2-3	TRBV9	CASSVHGSTDTQYF	TGTGCCAGCAGCGTCCATGGGAGCACAGATACGCAGTATTTT
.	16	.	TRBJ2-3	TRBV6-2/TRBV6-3	CASSYWGGRLTDTQYF	TGTGCCAGCAGCTATTGGGGTGGCAGACTCACAGATACGCAGTATTTT
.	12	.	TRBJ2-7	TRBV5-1	CASSLGGGEQYF	TGCGCCAGCAGCCTGGGGGGAGGCGAGCAGTACTTC
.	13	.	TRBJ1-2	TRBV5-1	CASRSGDEPSYTF	TGCGCCAGCAGATCGGGGGACGAGCCGAGCTACACCTTC
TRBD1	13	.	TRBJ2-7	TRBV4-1	CASSQETGDEQYF	TGCGCCAGCAGCCAAGAGACAGGGGACGAGCAGTACTTC
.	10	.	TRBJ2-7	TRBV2	CASMSGEQYF	TGTGCCAGCATGAGCGGCGAGCAGTACTTC
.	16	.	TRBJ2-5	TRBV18	CASSPVGLTNGETQYF	TGTGCCAGCTCACCGGTAGGCCTAACCAACGGGGAGACCCAGTACTTC
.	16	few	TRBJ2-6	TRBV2	CASSEVGSAGANVLTF	TGTGCCAGCAGTGAAGTTGGGAGCGCTGGGGCCAACGTCCTGACTTTC
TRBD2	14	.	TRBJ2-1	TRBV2	CASALAGGVGEQFF	TGTGCCAGCGCCCTAGCGGGAGGCGTCGGTGAGCAGTTCTTC
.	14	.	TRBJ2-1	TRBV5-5	CASSSAGAYNEQFF	TGTGCCAGCAGCTCGGCCGGGGCCTACAATGAGCAGTTCTTC
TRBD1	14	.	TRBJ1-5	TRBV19	CASSLGGGGQPQHF	TGTGCCAGTAGCCTCGGAGGGGGCGGGCAGCCCCAGCATTTT
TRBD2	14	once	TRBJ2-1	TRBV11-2	CASSWGGFYNEQFF	TGTGCCAGCAGCTGGGGGGGGTTCTACAATGAGCAGTTCTTC
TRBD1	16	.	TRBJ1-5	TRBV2	CASSELAGGVSQPQHF	TGTGCCAGCAGTGAATTGGCAGGGGGGGTTAGTCAGCCCCAGCATTTT
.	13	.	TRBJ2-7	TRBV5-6	CASSPERGYEQYF	TGTGCCAGCAGCCCGGAACGGGGCTACGAGCAGTACTTC
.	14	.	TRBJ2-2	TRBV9	CASSVGTGTGELFF	TGTGCCAGCAGCGTAGGTACAGGGACCGGGGAGCTGTTTTTT